This T cell receptor beta chain came from a study of cytomegalovirus exposure and HLA in healthy donors. The method was immunoSEQ multiplex PCR; TCRdb's version includes in-frame clones alone and lacks a portion of them. The table lists over 200,000 clones, about 90% of them singletons. Per germline, CDR1 SGHRS and CDR2 YFSETQ. With 4 bases clipped from V and 2 bases from J, the junction kept 5 bases outside the gene matches. The CDR3 sequence is 16 residues long. This TCR was sampled from a woman in her twenties or thirties in good health and CMV-seronegative. The chain uses TRBV5-1 and TRBJ2-1; 11 positions agree with TRBD1. The sequencing sample was made of PBMCs. CDR3 DNA sequence: TGCGCCAGCAGCCTCGGACAGGGGGCGCCCTACAATGAGCAGTTCTTC. Amino acids: CASSLGQGAPYNEQFF.